These 21 T cell receptor beta chains share one sample of origin, sequenced in a study of blood T cell repertoires in COVID-19. Sequencing used immunoSEQ multiplex PCR; TCRdb keeps in-frame clones, though not all of them. The sample lists 300,000 to 350,000 clones; about 93% were seen once. The sample was peripheral blood. These receptors were obtained from a woman aged 18-29 years who had recovered from COVID-19.

This chain uses TRBV6-5 with TRBJ1-2, with D tentatively TRBD1 (6 bases). Germline V gene sequence: CDR1 MNHEY, CDR2 SVGAGI. The CDR3 spans 14 residues. Trimming removed 4 bases from V and 14 bases from J, with 23 bases in between. Written as DNA, the CDR3 is TGTGCCAGCAGTTCCGCGATGTCACAGGGAACTAGTACCTTC. Its translation: CASSSAMSQGTSTF.

The V gene is TRBV3-1 (or the pseudogene TRBV3-2), the J gene TRBJ2-1, with TRBD2 identical over 8 bases. The CDR3 extends over 16 amino acids. CDR1 is LGHDT, CDR2 YNNKEL, per germline (reference sequence). J gave up 6 bases and V 2 bases, and 9 bases lay outside the gene matches. The CDR3 region is CASSQTILAALNEQFF. CDR3 sequence (DNA): TGTGCCAGCAGCCAAACAATACTAGCGGCCCTCAATGAGCAGTTCTTC.

The chain couples TRBV21-1 to TRBJ2-7; the D call of TRBD1 is as the table states it, not checked on the DNA. TRBV21-1 is a pseudogene. The CDR3 has 13 residues. As DNA, the CDR3 is TGTGCCAGCAGCAAAGGGTGGCACCTCCGGCAGTACGTC. This translates into CASSKGWHLRQYV.

The chain joins TRBV19 to TRBJ2-3; TRBD2 matches at 8 bases. CDR1 is LNHDA and CDR2 is SQIVND in the germline V gene (reference sequence). Unmatched junction bases numbered 0, after V lost 4 bases and J lost 6 bases. The length of the CDR3 is 12 residues. The CDR3 DNA reads TGTGCCAGTAGTAGCGGGAGGGATACGCAGTATTTT. Translating gives CASSSGRDTQYF.

The rearrangement links TRBV5-1 to TRBJ1-4; 9 bases match TRBD1. The CDR3 sequence is 14 residues long. Trimming cost V 4 bases and J 7 bases; bases outside gene matches: 5. Germline loops: CDR1 SGHRS, CDR2 YFSETQ. CDR3 DNA: TGCGCCAGCAGCCAGACAGGGGGGATTGAAAAACTGTTTTTT. Translated: CASSQTGGIEKLFF.

The genes are TRBV20-1 and TRBJ2-5; 8 bases match TRBD1. V lost 3 bases and J lost 5; bases outside the gene matches: 5. The CDR3 spans 13 residues. Per the germline V gene, CDR1 is DFQATT and CDR2 is SNEGSKA (reference sequence). The CDR3 region is CSASRTGRETQYF. The CDR3 bases are TGCAGTGCTAGTCGGACAGGGAGGGAGACCCAGTACTTC.

The rearrangement joins TRBV3-1 (or the pseudogene TRBV3-2) to TRBJ1-1; maybe TRBD1 (5 bases). This CDR3 has 14 residues. V lost 4 bases and J 2 bases, leaving 11 bases between the germline ends. Germline CDR1 LGHDT, CDR2 YNNKEL (reference sequence). The CDR3 here is CASSPDTGNTEAFF. The CDR3 DNA follows: TGTGCCAGCAGCCCTGATACAGGTAACACTGAAGCTTTCTTT.

This clone was seen a single time. The gene calls are TRBV29-1 and TRBJ2-7; 9 bases are a match to TRBD1. In germline, CDR1 is SQVTM, CDR2 ANQGSEA. The length of the CDR3 is 18 residues. Unmatched junction bases numbered 15, after V lost 1 base and J lost 2 bases. CDR3 protein: CSVEVGGQGTIRTYEQYV. Here the CDR3 DNA reads TGCAGCGTTGAAGTCGGGGGACAGGGTACGATTCGAACCTACGAGCAGTACGTC.

V and J are TRBV6-6 and TRBJ2-7; the match to TRBD2 covers 14 bases. This CDR3 comprises 14 residues. The germline V gene has CDR1 MNHNY and CDR2 SVGAGI (reference sequence). The V gene end was trimmed by 6 bases and the J gene end by 9 bases; junction bases not matched to a gene: 7. The CDR3 here is CASRETSGRAPQYV. The CDR3 nucleotides read TGTGCCAGCAGGGAGACTAGCGGGAGGGCACCGCAGTACGTC.

The rearrangement joins TRBV4-3 to TRBJ1-2, with D unresolved. The CDR3 contains 14 residues. The V gene's germline CDR1 is LGHNA and CDR2 YSLEER. Trimming shortened V by 0 bases and J by 8 bases, and 13 bases separated the two germline ends. This CDR3 is CASSQDPLKRGYTF. The CDR3 coding sequence is TGCGCCAGCAGCCAAGACCCCCTTAAGAGGGGCTACACCTTC.

The CDR3 DNA reads TGTGCCAGCAGCTCCTTAGCGGGGACAGGGGGGGAAAAACTGTTTTTT. Residues: CASSSLAGTGGEKLFF. This chain links TRBV28 with TRBJ1-4; TRBD1 matches at 11 bases. Germline V gene sequence: CDR1 MDHEN, CDR2 SYDVKM. With V trimmed by 6 bases and J by 8 bases, 11 bases remained unmatched. The CDR3 is made up of 16 amino acids.

This CDR3 is CASSQTPGLAGGTQYF. The CDR3 region has the DNA TGTGCCAGCAGCCAAACTCCAGGACTAGCGGGAGGGACCCAGTACTTC. The chain is built from TRBV7-7 and TRBJ2-5, with 14 bases aligning to TRBD2. Germline V gene data show CDR1 as SSHAT and CDR2 as FNYEAQ (reference sequence). The CDR3 extends over 16 amino acids. V gave up 5 bases and J gave up 7 bases; unmatched junction bases: 9.

This clone was detected only once. The CDR3 nucleotides read TGTGCCAGCAGCTTATTGCGGGGCGGAGAAAGGTTCTTC. The encoded protein is CASSLLRGGERFF. The V and J genes are TRBV7-2 and TRBJ2-1; D is possibly TRBD2 (6 bases). Germline lookup yields CDR1 SGHTA and CDR2 FQGNSA. CDR3 length: 13 amino acids. With 2 bases removed from V and 15 bases from J, the gap between germline ends came to 17 bases. The whole variable domain, filled in from reference TRBV7-2 and TRBJ2-1, reads GAGVSQSPSNKVTEKGKDVELRCDPISGHTALYWYRQSLGQGLEFLIYFQGNSAPDKSGLPSDRFSAERTGGSVSTLTIQRTQQEDSAVYLCASSLLRGGERFFGPGTRLTVL.

This chain uses TRBV11-3 with TRBJ2-1, with D perhaps matching TRBD2 (5 bases). This CDR3 is 14 amino acids long. Germline V CDR1 and CDR2: SGHNT, YENEEA. Trimming took 5 bases from V and 6 from J, leaving 14 bases between them. The CDR3 bases are TGTGCCAGCAGCCCCCGGAGGTCTGGCAATGAGCAGTTCTTC. Translation gives CASSPRRSGNEQFF.

The J gene is TRBJ2-1, the V gene TRBV30; D uncertain. Trimming took off 0 bases at V and 8 bases at J, with 5 bases between the two ends. CDR1 and CDR2 from the germline V gene are GTSNPN and SVGIG (reference sequence). This CDR3 spans 11 amino acids. CDR3 sequence (DNA): TGTGCCTGGAGTGTAGGAGATGAGCAGTTCTTC. Its protein is CAWSVGDEQFF.

The V gene is TRBV25-1, the J gene TRBJ1-2; TRBD1 aligns across 8 bases. Looked up from germline, CDR1 is MGHDK and CDR2 is SYGVNS. The V and J ends lost 2 bases and 6 bases, in that order; junction bases with no gene match: 2. This CDR3 has 13 amino acids. The chain's CDR3 is CASSEGTGDGYTF. The CDR3 DNA follows: TGTGCCAGCAGTGAAGGGACAGGTGATGGCTACACCTTC.

This clone came up a few times. This sequence joins TRBV29-1 and TRBJ1-2; TRBD1 is a possible D gene (5 bases). The V end was cut by 1 base, the J end by 6 bases, with 15 bases between. CDR3 length equals 14 residues. Germline V gene lookup returns CDR1 SQVTM and CDR2 ANQGSEA. The CDR3 bases are TGCAGCGTTGAAGTGGGGTCAGGGAGGGATGGCTACACCTTC. Residues: CSVEVGSGRDGYTF.

This chain uses TRBV27 with TRBJ2-1; D might be TRBD1 (8 bases). CDR3 size: 18 residues. The germline gives CDR1 MNHEY, CDR2 SMNVEV (reference sequence). V shed 4 bases and J shed 3 bases, with 22 bases lying between them. CDR3 in DNA: TGTGCCAGCAGTTCAGGACAGGGTGTAGCGGGCCGCTACAATGAGCAGTTCTTC. Its protein is CASSSGQGVAGRYNEQFF.

This clone has a handful of counts. This chain connects TRBV28 to TRBJ2-1, with 11 bases matching TRBD2. Germline-derived CDR1 and CDR2 are MDHEN and SYDVKM. With V trimmed by 5 bases and J by 0 bases, 9 bases remained unmatched. CDR3 size: 18 residues. Here the CDR3 reads CASSTASGRTSSYNEQFF. In DNA, the CDR3 is TGTGCCAGCAGTACAGCTAGCGGGAGGACGAGCTCCTACAATGAGCAGTTCTTC.

The chain combines TRBV6-1 with TRBJ1-6, with TRBD1 as a possible D gene (6 bases). Trimming took 2 bases from V and 6 from J, leaving 17 bases between them. The germline gives CDR1 MNHNS, CDR2 SASEGT. This CDR3 has 17 residues. The DNA for the CDR3 is TGTGCCAGCAGTGAATCACTGCAGGGGTGGAGTAATTCACCCCTCCACTTT. Protein product: CASSESLQGWSNSPLHF.

The sample holds one count of this clone. This sample also contains other DNA sequences that code for the same CDR3. The chain combines TRBV5-1 with TRBJ2-7, with TRBD1 matching 8 bases. There are 14 residues in the CDR3. The germline CDR1 and CDR2 sequences are SGHRS and YFSETQ. V shed 4 bases, J shed 0 bases, and the junction held 3 bases outside the gene matches. The CDR3 DNA reads as TGCGCCAGCAGCCCCGGGACAGGCTCCTACGAGCAGTACGTC. It codes for CASSPGTGSYEQYV.